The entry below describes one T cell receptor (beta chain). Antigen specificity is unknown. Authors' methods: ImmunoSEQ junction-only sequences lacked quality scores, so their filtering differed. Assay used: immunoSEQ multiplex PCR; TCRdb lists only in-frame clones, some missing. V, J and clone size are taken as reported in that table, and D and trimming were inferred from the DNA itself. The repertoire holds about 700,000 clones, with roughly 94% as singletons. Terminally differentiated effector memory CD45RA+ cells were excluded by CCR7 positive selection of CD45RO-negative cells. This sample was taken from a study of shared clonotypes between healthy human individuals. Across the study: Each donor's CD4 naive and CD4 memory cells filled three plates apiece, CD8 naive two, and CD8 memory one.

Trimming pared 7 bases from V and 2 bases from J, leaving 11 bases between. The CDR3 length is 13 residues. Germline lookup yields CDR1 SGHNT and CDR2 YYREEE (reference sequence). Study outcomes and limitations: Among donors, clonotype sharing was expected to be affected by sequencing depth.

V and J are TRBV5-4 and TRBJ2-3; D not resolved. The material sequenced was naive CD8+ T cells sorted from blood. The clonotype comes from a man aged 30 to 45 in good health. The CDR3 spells CASSESPTDTQYF. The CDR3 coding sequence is TGTGCCAGCTCCGAGTCCCCCACAGATACGCAGTATTTT.